Presented here are 21 T cell receptor beta chains from one specimen sequenced in a study of blood T cell repertoires in COVID-19. Here immunoSEQ multiplex PCR was the method, and the copy in TCRdb shows in-frame clones only, minus some. Here the sample spans 120,000 to 150,000 clones, around four fifths being singletons. The specimen was peripheral blood. The source of these receptors is a human donor in a cohort sampled during active COVID-19.

The J gene is TRBJ2-4, the V gene TRBV29-1, with D possibly matching TRBD1 (6 bases). Germline V lookup: CDR1 SQVTM, CDR2 ANQGSEA. The V end was cut by 2 bases, the J end by 0 bases, with 8 bases between. The CDR3 sequence is 14 residues long. The CDR3 nucleotides read TGCAGCGTTGAAACAGGGATAGCCAAAAACATTCAGTACTTC. This translates into CSVETGIAKNIQYF.

This clone was counted ten times or more. The gene calls are TRBV28 and TRBJ1-2, with D hard to call. Trimming cost V 2 bases and J 8 bases, with 15 bases left between them. CDR3 length: 14 amino acids. Germline V CDR1 and CDR2: MDHEN, SYDVKM. CDR3 in DNA: TGTGCCAGCAGTTTAGAACAGCGGGCTGGAGGCTACACCTTC. Its protein product is CASSLEQRAGGYTF.

The chain is built from TRBV20-1 and TRBJ1-6, with D possibly matching TRBD1 (6 bases). The ends were cut back, 3 bases at V and 4 bases at J, with 16 bases in the middle. The CDR3 loop spans 16 amino acids. The germline V gene encodes CDR1 DFQATT and CDR2 SNEGSKA (reference sequence). CDR3 DNA sequence: TGCAGTGCTAGTCCCCTACCGGGACAATATAATTCACCCCTCCACTTT. Protein sequence: CSASPLPGQYNSPLHF.

The chain employs TRBV12-3 or TRBV12-4 and TRBJ2-7, with 8 bases lining up with TRBD2. J was trimmed by 7 bases and V by 2 bases; bases with no gene match: 1. The length of the CDR3 is 12 residues. The CDR3 bases are TGTGCCAGCAGTTTAATAGCGGGGGAGCAGTACTTC. Translated: CASSLIAGEQYF.

About this clone itself: One end of the junction varies from germline; a read error may be responsible. The chain employs TRBV3-1 (or the pseudogene TRBV3-2) and TRBJ2-2; perhaps TRBD1 as D (6 bases). The CDR3 runs to 13 residues. From germline, CDR1 is LGHDT and CDR2 YNNKEL (reference sequence). The CDR3 loop reads CASMGAKTGELFF. The CDR3 DNA is TGTGCCAGCATGGGGGCGAAGACCGGGGAGCTGTTTTTT.

The genes are TRBV7-9 and TRBJ2-1; tentative D call: TRBD1 (6 bases). Germline loops: CDR1 SEHNR, CDR2 FQNEAQ (reference sequence). Trimming cost V 6 bases and J 4 bases, with 16 bases left between them. There are 15 residues in the CDR3. The DNA of the CDR3 is TGTGCCAGCAGACCTACAGGGTTGGGATACAATGAGCAGTTCTTC. It yields the protein CASRPTGLGYNEQFF.

V gene TRBV28 combines with J gene TRBJ1-2; 10 nucleotides line up with TRBD1. The CDR3 is made up of 16 amino acids. From germline, CDR1 is MDHEN and CDR2 SYDVKM. V shed 7 bases and J 1 base; nucleotides not matched to a gene: 9. The CDR3 DNA follows: TGTGCCAGCAATCGACCCCGGGACAGGGGTAACTATGGCTACACCTTC. Translating gives CASNRPRDRGNYGYTF.

The V gene is TRBV2, the J gene TRBJ2-3; tentatively, D is TRBD2 (6 bases). The CDR3 sequence is 15 residues long. Germline-derived CDR1 and CDR2 are SNHLY and FYNNEI. Trimming left V 4 bases short and J 1 base short, with 12 bases between. CDR3 region: CASSGGDLGTDTQYF. The CDR3 DNA is TGTGCCAGCAGTGGCGGGGACCTAGGCACAGATACGCAGTATTTT.

The genes are TRBV19 and TRBJ1-2; D is undetermined. Germline V gene data show CDR1 as LNHDA and CDR2 as SQIVND (reference sequence). Trimming removed 7 bases from V and 5 bases from J, with 17 bases in between. This CDR3 is built from 14 residues. CDR3 sequence (DNA): TGTGCCAGTAAGTCGGCCCCAGGAGGGTATGGCTACACCTTC. Protein: CASKSAPGGYGYTF.

As DNA, the CDR3 is TGCGCCAGCAGCCAAGATCCGGGACAGGGCGGCACTGAAGCTTTCTTT. Translated: CASSQDPGQGGTEAFF. The chain uses TRBV4-3 and TRBJ1-1, with TRBD1 matching 9 bases. V dropped 0 bases and J dropped 4; count of bases not matched to a gene: 6. Per germline, CDR1 LGHNA and CDR2 YSLEER. The CDR3 runs to 16 residues.

The chain uses TRBV5-4 and TRBJ2-3; 9 positions agree with TRBD2. Unmatched junction bases numbered 10, after V lost 4 bases and J lost 4 bases. The CDR3 has 16 amino acids. Per germline, CDR1 SGHNT and CDR2 YYREEE (reference sequence). The CDR3: CASSIPTSGYADTQYF. The CDR3 DNA reads as TGTGCCAGCAGCATCCCAACTAGCGGGTATGCAGATACGCAGTATTTT.

CDR3 DNA sequence: TGTGCCAGCAGACCAGGGGTTACCTATGGCTACACCTTC. Translated: CASRPGVTYGYTF. The rearrangement links TRBV5-6 to TRBJ1-2, with D possibly matching TRBD1 (6 bases). The V gene lost 5 bases and the J gene lost 4 bases, with 12 bases spanning the gap. Germline assignment: CDR1 SGHDT and CDR2 YYEEEE. The CDR3 consists of 13 residues. Filled out from reference TRBV5-6 and TRBJ1-2, the complete variable domain reads DAGVTQSPTHLIKTRGQQVTLRCSPKSGHDTVSWYQQALGQGPQFIFQYYEEEERQRGNFPDRFSGHQFPNYSSELNVNALLLGDSALYLCASRPGVTYGYTFGSGTRLTVV.

V usage is TRBV7-7 and J usage is TRBJ1-4, with D possibly TRBD1 on 6 matching bases. The CDR3 loop spans 13 amino acids. Germline V gene lookup returns CDR1 SSHAT and CDR2 FNYEAQ (reference sequence). The DNA of the CDR3 is TGTGCTAGCTGGGTCGAGGGGGATGAAAAACTGTTTTTT. Its translation: CASWVEGDEKLFF.

The chain carries TRBV5-1 and TRBJ2-2; no definite D call. The V gene lost 6 bases and the J gene lost 3 bases, with 18 bases spanning the gap. The CDR3 length is 16 residues. Germline V lookup: CDR1 SGHRS, CDR2 YFSETQ. DNA for the CDR3: TGCGCCAGCAACTGGGCCGTTTCTTCGGACACCGGGGAGCTGTTTTTT. This encodes CASNWAVSSDTGELFF.

This chain links TRBV12-3 or TRBV12-4 with TRBJ1-1; D unresolved. This CDR3 has 12 amino acids. Trimming took 2 bases from V and 4 from J, leaving 5 bases between them. The CDR3 DNA is TGTGCCAGCAGTTTAAAGCTCACTGAAGCTTTCTTT. Protein product: CASSLKLTEAFF.

This clone appeared a few times. The chain couples TRBV10-1 to TRBJ2-2, with D hard to call. Germline V gene lookup returns CDR1 WNHNN and CDR2 SYGVQD (reference sequence). Trimming stripped 4 bases from V and 7 bases from J, with 7 bases between. CDR3 length equals 12 residues. CDR3 in DNA: TGCGCCAGCAGTGCCCTCGGCGGGGAGCTGTTTTTT. Its protein product is CASSALGGELFF.

This clone was recorded only once. The chain recombines TRBV7-3 with TRBJ2-3; TRBD1 matches at 9 bases. Germline V lookup: CDR1 SGHTA, CDR2 FQGTGA. The CDR3 loop spans 13 amino acids. V shed 8 bases, J shed 5 bases, and the junction held 5 bases outside the gene matches. CDR3 sequence: CASGGQGRDTQYF. CDR3 bases: TGTGCCAGCGGGGGACAGGGCAGAGATACGCAGTATTTT.

This sequence joins TRBV14 and TRBJ2-5, with D perhaps matching TRBD1 (5 bases). The germline V and J ends were trimmed by 1 base and 5 bases, with 20 bases remaining between them. Germline V gene lookup returns CDR1 SGHDN and CDR2 FVKESK. This CDR3 is 17 amino acids long. In DNA, the CDR3 is TGTGCCAGCAGCCAAGGGGGTAGACGCACAGCAGGGGAGACCCAGTACTTC. This gives the protein CASSQGGRRTAGETQYF.

The J gene is TRBJ2-7, the V gene TRBV15, with a weak D call TRBD2 (6 bases). Germline lookup yields CDR1 LNHNV and CDR2 YYDKDF (reference sequence). Between the trimmed V and J ends, which lost 2 bases and 0 bases, there was a span of 8 bases. This CDR3 is 14 amino acids long. DNA for the CDR3: TGTGCCACCAGCAGATCCGGGAGCTCCTACGAGCAGTACTTC. Amino acid sequence: CATSRSGSSYEQYF.

Here the CDR3 reads CASSRAGSGVSETQYF. The CDR3 region has the DNA TGTGCCAGCAGCCGGGCGGGAAGCGGGGTATCTGAGACCCAGTACTTC. This rearrangement joins TRBV7-6 to TRBJ2-5; TRBD2 matches 7 bases. CDR3 length: 16 residues. V shed 5 bases and J 5 bases; nucleotides not matched to a gene: 14. Germline V gene sequence: CDR1 SGHVS, CDR2 FNYEAQ.

The rearrangement uses TRBV5-1 and TRBJ2-7; TRBD2 matches 13 bases. The CDR3 is 18 amino acids. V lost 4 bases and J lost 5; bases outside the gene matches: 15. Per germline, CDR1 SGHRS and CDR2 YFSETQ. CDR3 nucleotide sequence: TGCGCCAGCAGCGTGGGACTAGCGGGATGGATGAGGGGGAACGAGCAGTACTTC. Protein product: CASSVGLAGWMRGNEQYF.